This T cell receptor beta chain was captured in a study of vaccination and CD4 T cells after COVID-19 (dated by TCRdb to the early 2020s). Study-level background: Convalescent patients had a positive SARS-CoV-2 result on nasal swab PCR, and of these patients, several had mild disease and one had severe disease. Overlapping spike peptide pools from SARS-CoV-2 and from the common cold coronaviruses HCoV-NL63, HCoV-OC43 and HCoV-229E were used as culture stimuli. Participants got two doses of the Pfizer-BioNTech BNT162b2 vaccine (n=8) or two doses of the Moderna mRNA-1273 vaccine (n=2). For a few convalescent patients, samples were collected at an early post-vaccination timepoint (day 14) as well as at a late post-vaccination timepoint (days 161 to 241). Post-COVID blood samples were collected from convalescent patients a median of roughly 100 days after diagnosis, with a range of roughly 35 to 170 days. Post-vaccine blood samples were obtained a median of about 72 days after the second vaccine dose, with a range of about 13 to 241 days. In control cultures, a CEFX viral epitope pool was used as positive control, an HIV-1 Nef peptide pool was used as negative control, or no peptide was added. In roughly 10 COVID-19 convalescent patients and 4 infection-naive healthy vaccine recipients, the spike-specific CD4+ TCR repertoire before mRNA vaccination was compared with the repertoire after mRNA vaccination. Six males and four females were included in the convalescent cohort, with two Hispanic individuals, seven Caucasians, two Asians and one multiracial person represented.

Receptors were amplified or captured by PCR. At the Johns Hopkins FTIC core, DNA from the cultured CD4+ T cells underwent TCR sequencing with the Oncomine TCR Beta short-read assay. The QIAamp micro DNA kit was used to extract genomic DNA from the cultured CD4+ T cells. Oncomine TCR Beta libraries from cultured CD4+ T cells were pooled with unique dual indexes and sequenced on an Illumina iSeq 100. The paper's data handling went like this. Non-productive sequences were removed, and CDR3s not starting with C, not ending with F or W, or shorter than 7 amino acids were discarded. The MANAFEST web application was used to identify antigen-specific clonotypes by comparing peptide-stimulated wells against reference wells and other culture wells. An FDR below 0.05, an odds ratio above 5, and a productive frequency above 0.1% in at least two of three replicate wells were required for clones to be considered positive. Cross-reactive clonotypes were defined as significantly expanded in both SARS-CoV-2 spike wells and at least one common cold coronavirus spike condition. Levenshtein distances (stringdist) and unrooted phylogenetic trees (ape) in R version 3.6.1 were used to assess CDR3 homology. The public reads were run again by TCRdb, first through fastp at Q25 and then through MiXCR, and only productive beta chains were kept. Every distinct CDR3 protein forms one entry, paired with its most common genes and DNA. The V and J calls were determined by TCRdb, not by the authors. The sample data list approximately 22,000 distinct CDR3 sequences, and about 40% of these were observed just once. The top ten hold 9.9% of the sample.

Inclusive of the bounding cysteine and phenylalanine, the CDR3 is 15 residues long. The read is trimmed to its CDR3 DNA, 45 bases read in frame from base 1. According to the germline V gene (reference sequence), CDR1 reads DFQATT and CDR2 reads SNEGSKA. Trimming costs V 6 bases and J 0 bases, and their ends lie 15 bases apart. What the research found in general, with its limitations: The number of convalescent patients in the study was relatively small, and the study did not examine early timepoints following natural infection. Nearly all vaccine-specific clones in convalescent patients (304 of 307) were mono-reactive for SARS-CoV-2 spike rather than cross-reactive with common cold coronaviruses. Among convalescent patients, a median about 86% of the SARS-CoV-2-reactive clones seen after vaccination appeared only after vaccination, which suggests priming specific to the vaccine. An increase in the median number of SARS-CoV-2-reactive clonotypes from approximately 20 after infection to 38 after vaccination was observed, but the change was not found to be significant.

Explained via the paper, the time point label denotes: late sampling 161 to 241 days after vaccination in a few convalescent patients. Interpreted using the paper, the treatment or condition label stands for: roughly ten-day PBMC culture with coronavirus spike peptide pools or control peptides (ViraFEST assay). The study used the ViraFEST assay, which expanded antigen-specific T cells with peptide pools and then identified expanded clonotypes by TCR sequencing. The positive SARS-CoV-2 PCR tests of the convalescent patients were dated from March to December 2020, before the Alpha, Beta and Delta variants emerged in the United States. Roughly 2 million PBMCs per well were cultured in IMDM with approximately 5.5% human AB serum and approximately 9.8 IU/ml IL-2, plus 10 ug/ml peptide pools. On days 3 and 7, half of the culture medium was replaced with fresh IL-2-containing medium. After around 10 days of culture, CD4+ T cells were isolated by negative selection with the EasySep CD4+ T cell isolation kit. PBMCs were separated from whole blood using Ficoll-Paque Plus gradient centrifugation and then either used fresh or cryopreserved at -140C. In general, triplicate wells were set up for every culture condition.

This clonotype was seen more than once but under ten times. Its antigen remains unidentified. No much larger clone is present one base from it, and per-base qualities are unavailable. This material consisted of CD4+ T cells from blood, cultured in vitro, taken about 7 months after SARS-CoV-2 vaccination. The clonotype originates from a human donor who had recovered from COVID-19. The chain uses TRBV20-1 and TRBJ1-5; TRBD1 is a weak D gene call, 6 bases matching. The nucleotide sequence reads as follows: TGCAGTGCCGGAGAGGGACACGTTAGCAATCAGCCCCAGCATTTT. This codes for CSAGEGHVSNQPQHF.